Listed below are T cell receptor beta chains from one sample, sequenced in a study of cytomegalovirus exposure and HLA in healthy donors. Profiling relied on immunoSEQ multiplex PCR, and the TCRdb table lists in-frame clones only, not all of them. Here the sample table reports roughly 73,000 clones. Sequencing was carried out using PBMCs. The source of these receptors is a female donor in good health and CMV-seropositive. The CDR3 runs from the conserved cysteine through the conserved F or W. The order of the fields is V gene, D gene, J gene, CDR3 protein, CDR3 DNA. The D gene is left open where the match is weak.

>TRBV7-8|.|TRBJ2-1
CASSLVGGITYNEQFF
TGTGCCAGCAGCTTAGTGGGCGGGATCACCTACAATGAGCAGTTCTTC
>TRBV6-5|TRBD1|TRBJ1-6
CASTNRGSPLHF
TGTGCCAGCACCAACAGGGGTTCACCCCTCCACTTT
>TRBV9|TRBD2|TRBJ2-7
CASSVGTSGEEQYF
TGTGCCAGCAGCGTAGGGACTAGCGGGGAAGAGCAGTACTTC
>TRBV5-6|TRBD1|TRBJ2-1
CASSKKAGTGSYNEQFF
TGTGCCAGCAGTAAGAAAGCCGGGACAGGGTCGTACAATGAGCAGTTCTTC
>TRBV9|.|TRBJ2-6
CASSLTPGANVLTF
TGTGCCAGCAGCCTCACTCCTGGGGCCAACGTCCTGACTTTC
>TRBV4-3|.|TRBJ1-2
CASSQEAFENYGYTF
TGCGCCAGCAGCCAAGAAGCGTTCGAAAACTATGGCTACACCTTC
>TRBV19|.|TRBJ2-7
CASTSSSYEQYF
TGTGCCAGTACCTCCAGCTCCTACGAGCAGTACTTC
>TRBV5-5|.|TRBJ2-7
CASSYEPGGTVSYEQYF
TGTGCCAGCAGCTATGAACCGGGGGGCACCGTCTCCTACGAGCAGTACTTC
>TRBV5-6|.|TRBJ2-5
CASSRGAQGTQETQYF
TGTGCCAGCAGCCGGGGGGCCCAGGGGACTCAAGAGACCCAGTACTTC
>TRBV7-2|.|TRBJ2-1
CASSLAESYNEQFF
TGTGCCAGCAGCTTAGCGGAGTCCTACAATGAGCAGTTCTTC
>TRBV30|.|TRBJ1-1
CAWSVGASLNTEAFF
TGTGCCTGGAGTGTGGGGGCATCCTTGAACACTGAAGCTTTCTTT